The clone carrying this T cell receptor beta chain has only a few counts. The data originate from a study of response to subunit inactivated influenza vaccine. CDR3 length: 11 residues. V was cut by 8 bases and J by 8 bases, with 13 bases left in between. In TCRdb, the RT-PCR reads were re-called with MiXCR into one record per CDR3 protein. The sample lists approximately 700,000 distinct CDR3 sequences; 15% to 19% were seen once. The input for sequencing was PBMCs from blood, taken approximately 13 days after vaccination. The chain carries TRBV12-3 or TRBV12-4 and TRBJ2-7; D is unresolved. The sequence was collected from a man aged 50-59 years who received an inactivated influenza vaccine. The CDR3 nucleotides read TGTGCCAGCTCGAAGGCTACGAAGCAGTACTTC. Amino acid sequence: CASSKATKQYF.